This T cell receptor beta chain came from a study of glioma-infiltrating T cells after dendritic cell vaccination. About the research overall: Dendritic cells derived from monocytes and pulsed with autologous tumor lysate formed the vaccine.

Up to 2 ug genomic DNA was used for TCRB CDR3 amplification. Profiling relied on immunoSEQ multiplex PCR, and the TCRdb table lists in-frame clones only, not all of them. The sample records almost 90,000 clones, 83% being singletons. The germline V gene has CDR1 SGHRS and CDR2 YFSETQ. The germline V and J ends were trimmed by 1 base and 1 base, with 11 bases remaining between them. CDR3 size: 15 residues. This clone was detected only a few times. Its specificity is unknown. Study-wide points: Higher pretreatment TIL content predicted longer progression-free time and survival.

The time point denotes: after dendritic cell vaccination, including at tumor progression/relapse. The chain carries TRBV5-1 and TRBJ1-1; possible D gene TRBD1, 5 bases. The receptor was derived from a human donor with glioblastoma. This sample comprised blood, obtained after dendritic cell vaccination. As DNA, the CDR3 is TGCGCCAGCAGCTTGTCTAACAGGAAGAACACTGAAGCTTTCTTT. It specifies CASSLSNRKNTEAFF.